What follows is one TCR beta chain and its context. This sample was taken from a study of T cell changes during pregnancy in multiple sclerosis. Sequenced by immunoSEQ multiplex PCR; TCRdb stores in-frame clones only, minus some. The sample contains more than 35,000 clones, about 93% of which appear only once. Looked up from germline, CDR1 is SGDLS and CDR2 is YYNGEE. The CDR3 loop spans 13 amino acids. The ends were cut back, 4 bases at V and 4 bases at J, with 9 bases in the middle. The V call is TRBV9, the J call TRBJ1-3; D is possibly TRBD1 (5 bases). This TCR derives from a female donor in good health, enrolled as a control in a pregnancy study. Sequencing was performed on CD4+ T cells from peripheral blood mononuclear cells, taken in the third trimester of pregnancy. CDR3 nucleotides: TGTGCCAGCAGCTCGGGGGGGGGAAACACCATATATTTT. It codes for CASSSGGGNTIYF.